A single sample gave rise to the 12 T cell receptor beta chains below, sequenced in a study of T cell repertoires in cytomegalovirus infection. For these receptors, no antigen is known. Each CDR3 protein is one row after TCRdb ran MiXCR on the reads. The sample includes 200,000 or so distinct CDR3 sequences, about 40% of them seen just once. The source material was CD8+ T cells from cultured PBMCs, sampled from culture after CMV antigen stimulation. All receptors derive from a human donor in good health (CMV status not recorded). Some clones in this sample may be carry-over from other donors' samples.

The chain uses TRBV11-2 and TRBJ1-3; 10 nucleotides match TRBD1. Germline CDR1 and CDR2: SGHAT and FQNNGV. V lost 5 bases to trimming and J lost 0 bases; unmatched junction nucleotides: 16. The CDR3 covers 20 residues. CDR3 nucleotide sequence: TGTGCCAGCAGCCCAAATTGGAGACAGGGGGCCCCGAGCTCTGGAAACACCATATATTTT. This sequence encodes CASSPNWRQGAPSSGNTIYF.

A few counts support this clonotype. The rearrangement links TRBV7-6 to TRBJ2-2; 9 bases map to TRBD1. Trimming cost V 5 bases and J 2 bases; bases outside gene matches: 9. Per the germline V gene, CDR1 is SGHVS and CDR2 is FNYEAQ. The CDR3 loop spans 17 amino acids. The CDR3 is CASSQTGTGLNTGELFF. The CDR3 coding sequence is TGTGCCAGCAGCCAAACCGGGACAGGGCTTAACACCGGGGAGCTGTTTTTT.

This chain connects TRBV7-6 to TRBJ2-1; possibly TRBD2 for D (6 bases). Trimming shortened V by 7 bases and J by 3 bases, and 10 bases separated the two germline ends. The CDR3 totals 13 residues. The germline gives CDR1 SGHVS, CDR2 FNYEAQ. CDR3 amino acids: CASNRGSYNEQFF. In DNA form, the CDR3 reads TGTGCCAGCAACCGGGGGAGCTACAATGAGCAGTTCTTC.

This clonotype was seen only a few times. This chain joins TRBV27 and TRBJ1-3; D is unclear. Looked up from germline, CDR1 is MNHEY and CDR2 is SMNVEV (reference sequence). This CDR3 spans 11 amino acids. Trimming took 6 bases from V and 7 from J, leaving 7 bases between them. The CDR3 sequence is CASRSLNTIYF. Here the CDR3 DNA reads TGTGCCAGCAGGTCCCTGAACACCATATATTTT.

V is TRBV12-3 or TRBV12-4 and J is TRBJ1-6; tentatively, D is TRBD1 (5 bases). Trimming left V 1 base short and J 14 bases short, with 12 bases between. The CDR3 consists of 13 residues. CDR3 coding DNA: TGTGCCAGCAGTTTAGTGGGGGATATAGCCCTCCACTTT. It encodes CASSLVGDIALHF.

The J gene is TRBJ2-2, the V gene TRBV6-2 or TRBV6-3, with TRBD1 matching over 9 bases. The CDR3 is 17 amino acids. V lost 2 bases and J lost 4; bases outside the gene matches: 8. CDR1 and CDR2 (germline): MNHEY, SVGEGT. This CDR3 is CASSYPGQGLITGELFF. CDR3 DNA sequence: TGTGCCAGCAGTTACCCCGGACAGGGGCTGATCACCGGGGAGCTGTTTTTT.

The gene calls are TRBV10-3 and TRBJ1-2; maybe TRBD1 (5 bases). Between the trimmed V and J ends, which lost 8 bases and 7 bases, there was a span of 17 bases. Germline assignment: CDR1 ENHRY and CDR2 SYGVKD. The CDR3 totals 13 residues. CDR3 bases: TGTGCCATCTGGGACTCCGGAGGTGGTGGCTACACCTTC. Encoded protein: CAIWDSGGGGYTF.

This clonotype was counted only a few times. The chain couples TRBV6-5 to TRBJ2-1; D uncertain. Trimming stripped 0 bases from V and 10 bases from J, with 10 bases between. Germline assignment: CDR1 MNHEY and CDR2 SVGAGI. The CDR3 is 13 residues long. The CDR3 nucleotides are TGTGCCAGCAGTTACTCATCGAATGTAGAGCAGTTCTTC. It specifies CASSYSSNVEQFF.

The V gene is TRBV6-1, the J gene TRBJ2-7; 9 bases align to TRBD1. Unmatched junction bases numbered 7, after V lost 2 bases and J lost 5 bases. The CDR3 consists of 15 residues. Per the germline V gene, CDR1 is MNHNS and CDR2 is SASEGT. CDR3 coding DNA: TGTGCCAGCAGTGAAAGAGGACAGGGGCTCAACGAGCAGTACTTC. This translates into CASSERGQGLNEQYF.

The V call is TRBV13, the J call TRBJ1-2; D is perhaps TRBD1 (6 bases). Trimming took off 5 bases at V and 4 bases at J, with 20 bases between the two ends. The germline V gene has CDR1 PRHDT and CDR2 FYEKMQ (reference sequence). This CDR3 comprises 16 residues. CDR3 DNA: TGTGCCAGCAGCCCCCGGACGGCGGGGGGCGGCTATGGCTACACCTTC. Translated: CASSPRTAGGGYGYTF. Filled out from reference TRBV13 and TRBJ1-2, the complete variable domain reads AAGVIQSPRHLIKEKRETATLKCYPIPRHDTVYWYQQGPGQDPQFLISFYEKMQSDKGSIPDRFSAQQFSDYHSELNMSSLELGDSALYFCASSPRTAGGGYGYTFGSGTRLTVV.

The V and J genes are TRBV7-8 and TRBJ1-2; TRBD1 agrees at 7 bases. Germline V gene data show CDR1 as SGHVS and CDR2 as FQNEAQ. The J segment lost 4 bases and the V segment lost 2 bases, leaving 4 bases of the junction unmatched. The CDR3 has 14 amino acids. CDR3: CASSLSGGAYGYTF. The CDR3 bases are TGTGCCAGCAGCTTATCAGGGGGGGCCTATGGCTACACCTTC. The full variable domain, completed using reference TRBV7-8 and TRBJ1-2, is GAGVSQSPRYKVAKRGQDVALRCDPISGHVSLFWYQQALGQGPEFLTYFQNEAQLDKSGLPSDRFFAERPEGSVSTLKIQRTQQEDSAVYLCASSLSGGAYGYTFGSGTRLTVV.

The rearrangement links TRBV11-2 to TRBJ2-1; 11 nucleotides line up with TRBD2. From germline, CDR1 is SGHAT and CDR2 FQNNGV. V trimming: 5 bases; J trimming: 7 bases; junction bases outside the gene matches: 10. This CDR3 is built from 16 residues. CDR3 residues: CASSPLAGGGGNEQFF. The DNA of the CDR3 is TGTGCCAGCAGCCCCCTAGCGGGGGGCGGGGGGAATGAGCAGTTCTTC.